The next 5 T cell receptor beta chains were all read from a single sample in a study of blood T cell repertoires in COVID-19. Profiling relied on immunoSEQ multiplex PCR, and the TCRdb table lists in-frame clones only, not all of them. The sample has over 200,000 clones; around 86% are singletons. Sequencing was performed on PBMCs or T cells enriched from blood (not recorded which). These receptors were obtained from a man between 18 and 35 years old who had recovered from COVID-19.

The chain has TRBV5-1 and TRBJ2-7; perhaps TRBD1 as D (6 bases). From germline, CDR1 is SGHRS and CDR2 YFSETQ. V lost 0 bases and J lost 0, with 10 bases in between. The CDR3 consists of 15 residues. DNA of the CDR3: TGCGCCAGCAGCTTGGCACAGGGTATCTCCTACGAGCAGTACTTC. Translated: CASSLAQGISYEQYF.

This sequence joins TRBV18 and TRBJ1-5; 7 bases fit TRBD1. The CDR3 has 13 amino acids. Germline V gene lookup returns CDR1 KGHSH and CDR2 LQKENI. J gave up 6 bases and V 5 bases, and 4 bases lay outside the gene matches. CDR3 residues: CASSSRQGQPQHF. The DNA for the CDR3 is TGTGCCAGCTCATCCAGACAGGGTCAGCCCCAGCATTTT.

The rearrangement uses TRBV27 and TRBJ1-1, with D perhaps TRBD1 (5 bases). Germline V lookup: CDR1 MNHEY, CDR2 SMNVEV (reference sequence). Trimming removed 4 bases at V and 6 bases at J, with 9 bases between. The length of the CDR3 is 12 residues. The CDR3 loop reads CASSSRGAEAFF. The CDR3 nucleotides are TGTGCCAGCAGTTCAAGGGGCGCTGAAGCTTTCTTT.

V gene TRBV9 combines with J gene TRBJ2-1; 14 nucleotides line up with TRBD2. Losses at the gene ends were 3 bases for V and 3 bases for J; bases not matched to a gene: 8. CDR1 and CDR2 from the germline V gene are SGDLS and YYNGEE. The CDR3 contains 18 residues. In nucleotides, the CDR3 is TGTGCCAGCAGCGGAAGCGGGACTAGCGGGAGTTTCTACAATGAGCAGTTCTTC. Its protein is CASSGSGTSGSFYNEQFF.

The CDR3 loop is CASSLKVSGSYEQYF. Written as DNA, the CDR3 is TGTGCCAGCAGCTTGAAGGTTAGCGGGTCCTACGAGCAGTACTTC. V and J are TRBV5-6 and TRBJ2-7, with 7 bases fitting TRBD2. Germline CDR1 is SGHDT and CDR2 is YYEEEE. V lost 1 base and J lost 1; bases outside the gene matches: 5. This CDR3 has 15 amino acids.